A selection of T cell receptor beta chains follows, all from one sample in a study of cytomegalovirus exposure and HLA in healthy donors. Measured with immunoSEQ multiplex PCR; TCRdb has only the in-frame clones, and not every one. The table lists about 120,000 clones, 74% of them singletons. The specimen was PBMCs. The receptor set was obtained from a human donor in good health. Both conserved end residues are part of each CDR3. A D gene is named only where the DNA matches it firmly. Some rows have no size entry. The others give once, few or many, or a class for an expanded clone.

J gene	D gene	V gene	clone size	CDR3 DNA	CDR3 protein
TRBJ2-3	TRBD2	TRBV5-1	NA	TGCGCCAGCAGCTTGGTGGCTAGCGGGAGCACAGATACGCAGTATTTT	CASSLVASGSTDTQYF
TRBJ1-2	NA	TRBV5-1	NA	TGCGCCAGCAGCTTAGGTGGGGGGAACGCTTATGGCTACACCTTC	CASSLGGGNAYGYTF
TRBJ1-2	NA	TRBV30	NA	TGTGCCTCACCGAAGTCGGCAGGGGCTTTCGGAGGCTACACCTTC	CASPKSAGAFGGYTF
TRBJ1-3	NA	TRBV9	NA	TGTGCCAGCAGCGCGAGAGGTGCTGGAAACACCATATATTTT	CASSARGAGNTIYF
TRBJ2-3	NA	TRBV6-6	few	TGTGCCAGCAAGGGGGAGGGCCACACAGATACGCAGTATTTT	CASKGEGHTDTQYF
TRBJ1-2	NA	TRBV9	NA	TGTGCCAGCAGCGTTGGGGGTAGCGGTCTGACTGGCTACACCTTC	CASSVGGSGLTGYTF
TRBJ2-5	NA	TRBV5-1	NA	TGCGCCAGCAGCAGAGATTTGGGCCGCAGAGAGACCCAGTACTTC	CASSRDLGRRETQYF
TRBJ1-1	TRBD1	TRBV5-1	NA	TGCGCCAGCAGCTGGACCGGGACAGGGGGAGGGAACACTGAAGCTTTCTTT	CASSWTGTGGGNTEAFF
TRBJ2-5	NA	TRBV27	NA	TGTGCCAGCAGTTTATCGTCGGGAGTCGGGACCCAGTACTTC	CASSLSSGVGTQYF
TRBJ1-2	NA	TRBV6-6	NA	TGTGCCAGCAGTCGCAGGGTTAATGGCTACACCTTC	CASSRRVNGYTF
TRBJ2-2	TRBD2	TRBV6-6	NA	TGTGCCAGCAGTCCTAGCGGGTACACCGGGGAGCTGTTTTTT	CASSPSGYTGELFF
TRBJ2-7	NA	TRBV6-1	few	TGTGCCAGCAGTGGTGACATTTGGTCCTACGAGCAGTACTTC	CASSGDIWSYEQYF
TRBJ2-1	NA	TRBV5-1	NA	TGCGCCAGCAGCGCCGCTAGAGAGTCGTTCTTC	CASSAARESFF
TRBJ1-1	TRBD1	TRBV5-4	NA	TGTGCCAGCAGCTTCCGGGACAGGGTTTTGAACACTGAAGCTTTCTTT	CASSFRDRVLNTEAFF
TRBJ2-7	NA	TRBV18	NA	TGTGCCAGCTCAGTACGATTCGGGACACAAACTTCCGAGCAGTACTTC	CASSVRFGTQTSEQYF
TRBJ1-5	NA	TRBV5-8	NA	TGTGCCAGCAGGATGAGTCCCAATCAGCCCCAGCATTTT	CASRMSPNQPQHF
TRBJ2-7	NA	TRBV9	few	TGTGCCAGCAGCGTAGGAGTAGAGGGATGGGAGCAGTACTTC	CASSVGVEGWEQYF
TRBJ2-3	TRBD2	TRBV18	NA	TGTGCCAGCTCAAGGCGCGGGAGTGGTCGGACAGATACGCAGTATTTT	CASSRRGSGRTDTQYF
TRBJ2-2	TRBD1	TRBV28	NA	TGTGCCAGCCGACCAGGGACAGGCGCCACCGGGGAGCTGTTTTTT	CASRPGTGATGELFF
TRBJ1-5	NA	TRBV5-1	few	TGCGCCAGCAGCTTGTTGGAGGGAGAGGGAATTCAGCCCCAGCATTTT	CASSLLEGEGIQPQHF
TRBJ1-1	NA	TRBV10-1	NA	TGCGCCAGCAGTGACCCAGAAACGAAAGCTTTCTTT	CASSDPETKAFF
TRBJ1-4	TRBD1	TRBV7-9	NA	TGTGCCAGCAGCCCCGTGGGACAGCTCCTTAATGAAAAACTGTTTTTT	CASSPVGQLLNEKLFF
TRBJ2-7	TRBD2	TRBV5-1	NA	TGCGCCAGCAGCTTGGCAGGGCGGGAGATGCAATACGAGCAGTACTTC	CASSLAGREMQYEQYF
TRBJ2-7	TRBD1	TRBV13	NA	TGTGCCAGCAGCTTTCGGACAGGGGGATACGAGCAGTACTTC	CASSFRTGGYEQYF
TRBJ1-3	NA	TRBV7-6	NA	TGTGCCAGCAGCGGATTGACATCTTCCATCTCTGGAAACACCATATATTTT	CASSGLTSSISGNTIYF
TRBJ1-4	TRBD1	TRBV5-1	NA	TGCGCCAGCAGCTCTCCCGGACAGGGCTATGAAAAACTGTTTTTT	CASSSPGQGYEKLFF
TRBJ1-2	TRBD1	TRBV28	few	TGTGCCAGCAGTACCTCAGGGGGCGTCTGGGGCTACACCTTC	CASSTSGGVWGYTF
TRBJ1-4	NA	TRBV2	NA	TGTGCCAGCAGAGGCAGGGGAACTAATGAAAAACTGTTTTTT	CASRGRGTNEKLFF
TRBJ1-1	NA	TRBV28	NA	TGTGCCAGCACCGGGGAACTTAACACTGAAGCTTTCTTT	CASTGELNTEAFF
TRBJ1-1	NA	TRBV29-1	NA	TGCAGTGCCAGGCAGGGGAACACTGAAGCTTTCTTT	CSARQGNTEAFF
TRBJ2-7	TRBD1	TRBV29-1	NA	TGCAGCGTTTCGAGTACAGGGGGCACCTTCTACGAGCAGTACTTC	CSVSSTGGTFYEQYF
TRBJ2-7	TRBD2	TRBV5-1	NA	TGCGCCAGCAGCCAAAGTGGAGCGGGACCCTACGAGCAGTACTTC	CASSQSGAGPYEQYF
TRBJ1-1	NA	TRBV19	NA	TGTGCCAGTTCTGATGGAGTCGGGGGGACTGAAGCTTTCTTT	CASSDGVGGTEAFF
TRBJ2-3	NA	TRBV4-3	NA	TGCGCCAGCAGCCAAGAATTAGCAGATACGCAGTATTTT	CASSQELADTQYF
TRBJ1-2	NA	TRBV28	few	TGTGCCAGCAGTTTGGACAGCCTCTATGGCTACACCTTC	CASSLDSLYGYTF
TRBJ1-1	NA	TRBV30	NA	TGTGCCTGGACCTTACCGGGTTTCCGGAACACTGAAGCTTTCTTT	CAWTLPGFRNTEAFF
TRBJ2-6	NA	TRBV10-2	once	TGCGCCAGCATGAACTCTCACTCCTCTGGGGCCAACGTCCTGACTTTC	CASMNSHSSGANVLTF
TRBJ1-2	NA	TRBV28	NA	TGTGCCAGCAGTTTACAGGGCTATGGCTACACCTTC	CASSLQGYGYTF
TRBJ1-1	TRBD1	TRBV30	NA	TGTGCCTGGAATGGACAGGGGAACACTGAAGCTTTCTTT	CAWNGQGNTEAFF
TRBJ2-1	NA	TRBV28	NA	TGTGCCAGCAGTTTAGGACTGGACAATGAGCAGTTCTTC	CASSLGLDNEQFF
TRBJ2-5	TRBD1	TRBV5-4	NA	TGTGCCAGCAGCCCAAAAACGGACAGGGGAGGGCAAGAGACCCAGTACTTC	CASSPKTDRGGQETQYF
TRBJ2-7	TRBD1	TRBV27	NA	TGTGCCAGCAGCCGGACAGGGGTCTACGAGCAGTACTTC	CASSRTGVYEQYF
TRBJ1-6	NA	TRBV27	once	TGTGCCAGCAGTTTATCGGGGCAGGGCGTACCCCTCCACTTT	CASSLSGQGVPLHF
TRBJ2-3	TRBD1	TRBV28	once	TGTGCCAGCAGTCGACAGGGGGCGCTTTATACGCAGTATTTT	CASSRQGALYTQYF
TRBJ2-5	TRBD1	TRBV7-2	NA	TGTGCCAGCAGCTTGGGTGGGGGACAGCGGGAGACCCAGTACTTC	CASSLGGGQRETQYF